These 30 T cell receptor beta chains were sequenced from one sample in a study of cytomegalovirus exposure and HLA in healthy donors. Primers for the PCR totalled 60 Vbeta and 13 Jbeta. Measured with immunoSEQ multiplex PCR; TCRdb has only the in-frame clones, and not every one. The table for this sample gives fewer than 150,000 clones. Sequencing was done on a sample of PBMCs. These TCRs come from a man aged 40-50 years in good health and CMV-seronegative.

A note on this clone: One end of the junction varies from germline; a read error may be responsible. The CDR3 region is CASSLMSDTQCF. The DNA of the CDR3 is TGTGCCAGCAGCCTGATGTCAGATACGCAGTGTTTT. The rearrangement links TRBV5-6 to TRBJ2-3; the D is unclear. The germline CDR1 and CDR2 sequences are SGHDT and YYEEEE. The length of the CDR3 is 12 residues.

The chain uses TRBV5-1 and TRBJ1-5; tentative D call: TRBD1 (5 bases). V lost 0 bases and J lost 4, with 20 bases in between. Germline V gives CDR1 SGHRS, CDR2 YFSETQ. This CDR3 region has 18 residues. CDR3 amino acids: CASSLERQGGNLNQPQHF. CDR3 DNA sequence: TGCGCCAGCAGCTTGGAGAGGCAGGGAGGAAATCTTAATCAGCCCCAGCATTTT.

The chain has TRBV4-3 and TRBJ2-3; 9 nucleotides match TRBD2. The CDR3 loop spans 18 amino acids. Unmatched junction bases numbered 9, after V lost 0 bases and J lost 2 bases. Germline lookup yields CDR1 LGHNA and CDR2 YSLEER. This CDR3 is CASSQDKGSGGITDTQYF. In DNA form, the CDR3 reads TGCGCCAGCAGCCAAGATAAGGGTAGCGGGGGTATCACAGATACGCAGTATTTT.

As DNA, the CDR3 is TGTGCCAGCCGGGGACAGACGATTCAAGAGACCCAGTACTTC. Its protein product is CASRGQTIQETQYF. V is TRBV7-9 and J is TRBJ2-5; TRBD1 aligns across 7 bases. With 8 bases clipped from V and 2 bases from J, the junction kept 8 bases outside the gene matches. The CDR3 runs 14 residues. In germline, CDR1 is SEHNR, CDR2 FQNEAQ (reference sequence).

The chain carries TRBV4-3 and TRBJ2-2, with a weak D call TRBD2 (5 bases). The germline V gene encodes CDR1 LGHNA and CDR2 YSLEER. The CDR3 is made up of 15 amino acids. The V and J ends lost 0 bases and 5 bases respectively, with 10 bases between them. In DNA form, the CDR3 reads TGCGCCAGCAGCCAAGATCGGGGTTCAACCGGGGAGCTGTTTTTT. It encodes CASSQDRGSTGELFF.

This chain uses TRBV19 with TRBJ1-6; possibly TRBD1 for D (5 bases). Germline assignment: CDR1 LNHDA and CDR2 SQIVND (reference sequence). The V end lost 7 bases, the J end lost 9 bases, and 10 bases lay between the germline ends. This CDR3 has 12 residues. The CDR3 loop reads CASKDNFSPLHF. In DNA, the CDR3 is TGTGCCAGTAAGGACAATTTTTCACCCCTCCACTTT.

The chain recombines TRBV11-2 with TRBJ2-5; the D gene is possibly TRBD1 (5 bases). Germline CDR1 and CDR2: SGHAT and FQNNGV. V lost 2 bases and J lost 4, with 14 bases in between. This CDR3 contains 15 residues. The CDR3 reads CASSLSPTERETQYF. The CDR3 DNA sequence: TGTGCCAGCAGCTTAAGCCCGACAGAAAGAGAGACCCAGTACTTC.

This sequence joins TRBV19 and TRBJ1-1, with 8 bases aligning to TRBD1. Germline V gives CDR1 LNHDA, CDR2 SQIVND (reference sequence). The CDR3 length is 14 residues. V was pared by 6 bases and J by 1 base, with 4 bases of the junction left unmatched. CDR3 sequence reads: CASRRDRTNTEAFF. The CDR3 DNA follows: TGTGCCAGTAGGAGGGACAGGACGAACACTGAAGCTTTCTTT. Supplemented by reference TRBV19 and TRBJ1-1, the full variable domain reads DGGITQSPKYLFRKEGQNVTLSCEQNLNHDAMYWYRQDPGQGLRLIYYSQIVNDFQKGDIAEGYSVSREKKESFPLTVTSAQKNPTAFYLCASRRDRTNTEAFFGQGTRLTVV.

The CDR3 reads CSVEGERQHLYGYTF. CDR3 sequence (DNA): TGCAGCGTTGAAGGGGAAAGACAGCATCTCTATGGCTACACCTTC. This rearrangement joins TRBV29-1 to TRBJ1-2; maybe TRBD1 (5 bases). The germline CDR1 and CDR2 sequences are SQVTM and ANQGSEA. Trimming stripped 1 base from V and 4 bases from J, with 16 bases between. CDR3 length: 15 amino acids. The variable domain in full, with the rest retrieved from reference TRBV29-1 and TRBJ1-2, is SAVISQKPSRDICQRGTSLTIQCQVDSQVTMMFWYRQQPGQSLTLIATANQGSEATYESGFVIDKFPISRPNLTFSTLTVSNMSPEDSSIYLCSVEGERQHLYGYTFGSGTRLTVV.

The gene calls are TRBV15 and TRBJ1-2; D gene unclear. The CDR3 has 11 residues. Germline CDR1 is LNHNV and CDR2 is YYDKDF (reference sequence). V was cut by 4 bases and J by 8 bases, with 8 bases left in between. CDR3 DNA sequence: TGTGCCACCAGCAATTTCGTGGGCTACACCTTC. Translated, it gives CATSNFVGYTF.

The chain employs TRBV5-4 and TRBJ1-4; D unclear. The germline V gene encodes CDR1 SGHNT and CDR2 YYREEE (reference sequence). The CDR3 is 16 amino acids. V lost 0 bases and J 4 bases, leaving 13 bases between the germline ends. DNA of the CDR3: TGTGCCAGCAGCTTGGGGACTCCCAATCTTAATGAAAAACTGTTTTTT. This gives the protein CASSLGTPNLNEKLFF. Together with reference TRBV5-4 and TRBJ1-4, the CDR3 gives the full variable domain: ETGVTQSPTHLIKTRGQQVTLRCSSQSGHNTVSWYQQALGQGPQFIFQYYREEENGRGNFPPRFSGLQFPNYSSELNVNALELDDSALYLCASSLGTPNLNEKLFFGSGTQLSVL.

CDR3 amino acids: CASSLTGSPFGNEQFF. CDR3 coding DNA: TGTGCCAGCAGCTTAACAGGAAGCCCCTTTGGGAATGAGCAGTTCTTC. This chain links TRBV11-2 with TRBJ2-1; maybe TRBD1 (5 bases). CDR3 length equals 16 residues. Germline V gene sequence: CDR1 SGHAT, CDR2 FQNNGV. The V and J ends lost 2 bases and 7 bases respectively, with 18 bases between them.

The rearrangement joins TRBV4-3 to TRBJ2-3; D call uncertain. Germline loops: CDR1 LGHNA, CDR2 YSLEER. The CDR3 has 15 amino acids. Trimming shortened V by 5 bases and J by 0 bases, and 12 bases separated the two germline ends. CDR3 protein: CASSSRPHSTDTQYF. CDR3 DNA sequence: TGCGCCAGCAGCTCCAGGCCCCATAGCACAGATACGCAGTATTTT.

The V gene is TRBV9, the J gene TRBJ1-6; D might be TRBD1 (5 bases). Germline CDR1 reads SGDLS; CDR2 reads YYNGEE. Trimming removed 4 bases from V and 8 bases from J, with 13 bases in between. This CDR3 comprises 14 residues. Here the CDR3 reads CASSFQGNDSPLHF. The CDR3 region has the DNA TGTGCCAGCAGCTTTCAGGGCAATGATTCACCCCTCCACTTT.

The chain joins TRBV6-1 to TRBJ1-3; D might be TRBD1 (5 bases). The germline V gene has CDR1 MNHNS and CDR2 SASEGT. V lost 1 base and J lost 0, with 16 bases in between. The CDR3 loop spans 18 amino acids. DNA of the CDR3: TGTGCCAGCAGTGAAGGGAGGGGAACAGCACTCTCTGGAAACACCATATATTTT. Translated: CASSEGRGTALSGNTIYF.

The rearrangement links TRBV19 to TRBJ1-6; 10 bases line up with TRBD1. CDR1 is LNHDA, CDR2 SQIVND, per germline (reference sequence). Trimming at V came to 4 bases and at J to 6 bases, leaving 3 bases not matched to a gene. The length of the CDR3 is 15 residues. Written as DNA, the CDR3 is TGTGCCAGTAGTAGGGACAGGGGAGCTAATTCACCCCTCCACTTT. Protein: CASSRDRGANSPLHF.

V and J are TRBV2 and TRBJ2-7, with D perhaps TRBD2 (6 bases). Trimming cost V 2 bases and J 1 base, with 15 bases left between them. Per germline, CDR1 SNHLY and CDR2 FYNNEI. The length of the CDR3 is 16 residues. For the CDR3, the DNA is TGTGCCAGCAGTGAAAGCGGGCTCTGGAGTTCCTACGAGCAGTACTTC. It is translated as CASSESGLWSSYEQYF.

CDR3 protein: CASGLERTGGNTEAFF. CDR3 coding DNA: TGTGCTAGTGGTTTGGAACGGACAGGGGGCAACACTGAAGCTTTCTTT. The chain uses TRBV12-5 and TRBJ1-1, with 11 bases lining up with TRBD1. This CDR3 region has 16 residues. Unmatched junction bases numbered 3, after V lost 1 base and J lost 2 bases. Germline assignment: CDR1 LGHNT and CDR2 FRNRAP.

This chain uses TRBV2 with TRBJ2-3, with 8 bases fitting TRBD2. V was clipped by 0 bases and J by 9 bases; unmatched bases: 8. The CDR3 is made up of 15 amino acids. Germline V gene sequence: CDR1 SNHLY, CDR2 FYNNEI. The CDR3 here is CASSEAASGGFTQYF. CDR3 DNA sequence: TGTGCCAGCAGTGAAGCGGCAAGCGGGGGCTTCACGCAGTATTTT.

This chain uses TRBV25-1 with TRBJ1-1; D is ambiguous. The germline gives CDR1 MGHDK, CDR2 SYGVNS. Trimming pared 3 bases from V and 10 bases from J, leaving 9 bases between. This CDR3 contains 11 residues. The CDR3 loop reads CASSDGVGAFF. The CDR3 DNA is TGTGCCAGCAGTGACGGGGTTGGAGCTTTCTTT. Combining the CDR3 with reference TRBV25-1 and TRBJ1-1 gives the whole variable domain EADIYQTPRYLVIGTGKKITLECSQTMGHDKMYWYQQDPGMELHLIHYSYGVNSTEKGDLSSESTVSRIRTEHFPLTLESARPSHTSQYLCASSDGVGAFFGQGTRLTVV.

V is TRBV2 and J is TRBJ1-4; perhaps TRBD1 as D (5 bases). The V end was cut by 6 bases, the J end by 2 bases, with 7 bases between. The CDR3 loop spans 13 amino acids. CDR1 is SNHLY, CDR2 FYNNEI, per germline. CDR3 nucleotide sequence: TGTGCCAGCAGAGGGGTCACTAATGAAAAACTGTTTTTT. Translating gives CASRGVTNEKLFF.

The chain carries TRBV6-6 and TRBJ2-3; D unresolved. In germline, CDR1 is MNHNY, CDR2 SVGAGI (reference sequence). The V end lost 6 bases, the J end lost 0 bases, and 10 bases lay between the germline ends. This CDR3 has 14 residues. The DNA of the CDR3 is TGTGCCAGCAGGCCCCGGGTGAGCACAGATACGCAGTATTTT. Protein product: CASRPRVSTDTQYF.

The chain carries TRBV10-3 and TRBJ1-2, with D possibly matching TRBD1 (6 bases). V lost 0 bases to trimming and J lost 0 bases, with 8 bases between them. The germline V gene has CDR1 ENHRY and CDR2 SYGVKD. CDR3 size: 15 residues. The CDR3 DNA is TGTGCCATCAGTGAGTCGGGGGCTTCTAACTATGGCTACACCTTC. This sequence encodes CAISESGASNYGYTF.

The J gene is TRBJ1-2, the V gene TRBV19, with 7 bases aligning to TRBD1. V lost 4 bases, J lost 4 bases, and 9 bases stayed unmatched. This CDR3 contains 15 residues. Germline values: CDR1 LNHDA, CDR2 SQIVND (reference sequence). CDR3 loop: CASSTGNRGLYGYTF. The CDR3, as DNA: TGTGCCAGTAGTACGGGAAACAGGGGACTCTATGGCTACACCTTC.

The chain recombines TRBV15 with TRBJ1-5, with D possibly being TRBD1 (5 bases). The germline gives CDR1 LNHNV, CDR2 YYDKDF (reference sequence). The V end lost 0 bases, the J end lost 2 bases, and 17 bases lay between the germline ends. The CDR3 has 18 residues. The CDR3 loop is CATSREMPGSIGNQPQHF. The CDR3, as DNA: TGTGCCACCAGCAGAGAAATGCCAGGGTCGATAGGCAATCAGCCCCAGCATTTT.

The rearrangement joins TRBV4-3 to TRBJ2-7; D may be TRBD1 (6 bases). Germline V lookup: CDR1 LGHNA, CDR2 YSLEER. This CDR3 has 16 residues. The V gene lost 0 bases and the J gene lost 4 bases, with 16 bases spanning the gap. CDR3 nucleotides: TGCGCCAGCAGCCAAGATATCAAACAGGGTGCATACGAGCAGTACTTC. Translated, it gives CASSQDIKQGAYEQYF.

The chain is built from TRBV15 and TRBJ2-2; 11 bases are a match to TRBD1. This CDR3 comprises 17 residues. V was pared by 5 bases and J by 5 bases, with 10 bases of the junction left unmatched. Germline CDR1 reads LNHNV; CDR2 reads YYDKDF (reference sequence). The CDR3 spells CATSDRGGTGGTGELFF. DNA of the CDR3: TGTGCCACCAGCGATCGCGGCGGGACAGGGGGAACCGGGGAGCTGTTTTTT.

The V gene is TRBV10-3, the J gene TRBJ2-2, with 11 bases that match TRBD2. CDR3 length equals 16 residues. Germline V CDR1 and CDR2: ENHRY, SYGVKD. V shed 7 bases and J 0 bases; nucleotides not matched to a gene: 4. The CDR3 nucleotides are TGTGCCATCAAATTTAGCGGGGGGGCGAACACCGGGGAGCTGTTTTTT. Encoded protein: CAIKFSGGANTGELFF.

V and J are TRBV7-9 and TRBJ1-6, with D perhaps TRBD1 (5 bases). V lost 8 bases, J lost 6 bases, and 14 bases lay in between. The CDR3 totals 14 residues. CDR1 and CDR2 from the germline V gene are SEHNR and FQNEAQ (reference sequence). CDR3 DNA: TGTGCCAGCGGTCCCGGGGGTCTTAATTCACCCCTCCACTTT. As protein: CASGPGGLNSPLHF.

V gene TRBV5-8 combines with J gene TRBJ2-7; 9 nucleotides match TRBD1. V shed 9 bases, J shed 2 bases, and the junction held 6 bases outside the gene matches. The CDR3 loop spans 13 amino acids. Germline V lookup: CDR1 SGHTS, CDR2 YDEGEE. The CDR3 region has the DNA TGTGCCAACTCCCGGGACAGGGCCTACGAGCAGTACTTC. This translates into CANSRDRAYEQYF.